Each of the 25 T cell receptor beta chains below was sequenced from the same sample in a study of beta chain features in type 1 diabetes. Study observations and caveats: Shorter TCRB CDR3s, moderately but significantly so, marked every one of the four CD4+ subsets in Type 1 diabetes patients.

The antigens for these receptors are not known. The entirety of the isolated RNA underwent reverse transcription, so expressed TCRB transcripts were sequenced. TCRdb's copy holds only in-frame clones and misses some; the assay was immunoSEQ multiplex PCR. The table has approximately 170,000 clones, 6.5% to 8.5% seen once. Sequencing input: central memory CD4+ T cells from blood. All receptors come from a man aged 18 to 30 with type 1 diabetes.

The V call is TRBV5-5, the J call TRBJ1-1; 11 bases are shared with TRBD1. This CDR3 spans 15 amino acids. Looked up from germline, CDR1 is SGHKS and CDR2 is YYEKEE (reference sequence). The V gene end was trimmed by 4 bases and the J gene end by 5 bases; junction bases not matched to a gene: 7. This CDR3 is CASSLFGTGGTEAFF. The DNA for the CDR3 is TGTGCCAGCAGCCTTTTCGGGACAGGGGGAACTGAAGCTTTCTTT.

In this sample, this clone turned up a few times. This chain uses TRBV7-8 with TRBJ2-3, with D uncertain. Germline CDR1 and CDR2: SGHVS and FQNEAQ. V was pared by 5 bases and J by 4 bases, with 19 bases between. The CDR3 is made up of 16 amino acids. The CDR3 loop is CASSQEWLSRPDTQYF. Written as DNA, the CDR3 is TGTGCCAGCAGCCAAGAGTGGTTAAGTCGTCCAGATACGCAGTATTTT.

The gene calls are TRBV5-4 and TRBJ1-6, with D unresolved. The CDR3 has 16 residues. The germline V gene encodes CDR1 SGHNT and CDR2 YYREEE (reference sequence). V lost 2 bases, J lost 9 bases, and 18 bases lay in between. The CDR3 spells CASSLEAQATGSPLHF. CDR3 nucleotide sequence: TGTGCCAGCAGCTTAGAGGCCCAAGCCACGGGTTCACCCCTCCACTTT.

This chain links TRBV19 with TRBJ2-2; D call uncertain. The germline gives CDR1 LNHDA, CDR2 SQIVND (reference sequence). The V gene lost 6 bases and the J gene lost 6 bases, with 17 bases spanning the gap. The CDR3 covers 15 residues. CDR3 coding DNA: TGTGCCAGTAGCGTCCCAAGCCTGTCCCCCGGGGAGCTGTTTTTT. Amino acids: CASSVPSLSPGELFF. Full variable domain (missing parts from reference TRBV19 and TRBJ2-2): DGGITQSPKYLFRKEGQNVTLSCEQNLNHDAMYWYRQDPGQGLRLIYYSQIVNDFQKGDIAEGYSVSREKKESFPLTVTSAQKNPTAFYLCASSVPSLSPGELFFGEGSRLTVL.

J is TRBJ1-6 and V is TRBV5-4, with D maybe TRBD1 (6 bases). This CDR3 is built from 16 residues. Germline V lookup: CDR1 SGHNT, CDR2 YYREEE (reference sequence). Deletions cut 0 bases from V and 9 bases from J, with 16 bases between. The CDR3 sequence is CASSLGLGQVVSPLHF. DNA for the CDR3: TGTGCCAGCAGCTTGGGGTTGGGACAAGTGGTTTCACCCCTCCACTTT.

The sample holds many counts of this clone. CDR3 residues: CATSAGGSSNQPQHF. The CDR3 bases are TGTGCCACCAGCGCGGGGGGTTCGAGCAATCAGCCCCAGCATTTT. This chain joins TRBV15 and TRBJ1-5; TRBD1 is a possible D gene (5 bases). Germline-derived CDR1 and CDR2 are LNHNV and YYDKDF (reference sequence). CDR3 length: 15 residues. V lost 5 bases and J lost 1, with 12 bases in between.

This clone has just a few counts. J is TRBJ2-5 and V is TRBV5-4; tentative D call: TRBD1 (6 bases). V was trimmed by 4 bases and J by 1 base, leaving 17 bases between them. The germline V gene encodes CDR1 SGHNT and CDR2 YYREEE (reference sequence). This CDR3 is built from 16 residues. CDR3 sequence (DNA): TGTGCCAGCAGCACTTACGCAGGGGTAGGCCAAGAGACCCAGTACTTC. This encodes CASSTYAGVGQETQYF.

This clone was seen more than once but under ten times. The chain links TRBV27 to TRBJ2-2; no clear D gene. Germline values: CDR1 MNHEY, CDR2 SMNVEV (reference sequence). The ends were cut back, 3 bases at V and 4 bases at J, with 6 bases in the middle. The CDR3 totals 13 residues. The CDR3 sequence: CASSLGITGELFF. CDR3 bases: TGTGCCAGCAGTTTGGGCATCACCGGGGAGCTGTTTTTT.

Here the CDR3 reads CASSPTSRTGVYEQYF. In nucleotides, the CDR3 is TGTGCCAGTAGTCCCACCTCCCGGACAGGGGTCTACGAGCAGTACTTC. V and J are TRBV19 and TRBJ2-7; 9 bases map to TRBD1. Per germline, CDR1 LNHDA and CDR2 SQIVND (reference sequence). The CDR3 loop spans 16 amino acids. After removal of 5 bases from V and 3 bases from J, the junction contained 11 bases not matched to a gene.

The chain has TRBV7-2 and TRBJ1-1; D unclear. Looked up from germline, CDR1 is SGHTA and CDR2 is FQGNSA. This CDR3 comprises 13 residues. Trimming cost V 2 bases and J 5 bases, with 9 bases left between them. This CDR3 reads CASSLNPRTEAFF. The CDR3 DNA reads TGTGCCAGCAGCTTAAATCCCCGGACTGAAGCTTTCTTT.

This clone has just a few counts. The chain employs TRBV18 and TRBJ1-1, with unresolved D. V lost 5 bases, J lost 0 bases, and 10 bases lay in between. CDR3 length equals 14 residues. The germline gives CDR1 KGHSH, CDR2 LQKENI. This CDR3 reads CASSTQPMNTEAFF. In nucleotides, the CDR3 is TGTGCCAGCTCAACACAGCCGATGAACACTGAAGCTTTCTTT.

CDR3 sequence reads: CASSSPGGETQYF. Written as DNA, the CDR3 is TGTGCCAGCAGCTCACCGGGAGGAGAGACCCAGTACTTC. This chain links TRBV7-2 with TRBJ2-5, with TRBD2 matching 7 bases. The J segment lost 4 bases and the V segment lost 4 bases, leaving 3 bases of the junction unmatched. The CDR3 runs 13 residues. Germline V gene data show CDR1 as SGHTA and CDR2 as FQGNSA.

This clone was seen a handful of times. This chain connects TRBV18 to TRBJ1-1; D is unresolved. This CDR3 spans 13 amino acids. Trimming pared 2 bases from V and 1 base from J, leaving 5 bases between. CDR1 and CDR2 (germline): KGHSH, LQKENI. For the CDR3, the DNA is TGTGCCAGCTCACCAAACGGGAACACTGAAGCTTTCTTT. The encoded protein is CASSPNGNTEAFF. The full variable domain, with the rest looked up from reference TRBV18 and TRBJ1-1, is NAGVMQNPRHLVRRRGQEARLRCSPMKGHSHVYWYRQLPEEGLKFMVYLQKENIIDESGMPKERFSAEFPKEGPSILRIQQVVRGDSAAYFCASSPNGNTEAFFGQGTRLTVV.

The chain links TRBV5-4 to TRBJ2-2; unclear D gene. This CDR3 spans 13 amino acids. Per the germline V gene, CDR1 is SGHNT and CDR2 is YYREEE (reference sequence). The V end lost 1 base, the J end lost 8 bases, and 9 bases lay between the germline ends. The CDR3 bases are TGTGCCAGCAGCTTGTGGAGTTCTGGGGAGCTGTTTTTT. It translates to CASSLWSSGELFF.

The rearrangement joins TRBV9 to TRBJ2-7, with D possibly TRBD2 on 7 matching bases. Deletions cut 4 bases from V and 4 bases from J, with 18 bases between. The CDR3 is made up of 15 amino acids. Germline values: CDR1 SGDLS, CDR2 YYNGEE. The chain's CDR3 is CASSPLGEGTYEQYF. The CDR3 DNA reads as TGTGCCAGCAGCCCACTGGGGGAGGGGACATACGAGCAGTACTTC.

Only a few counts were recorded for this clone. J is TRBJ1-4 and V is TRBV29-1; no definite D call. V was pared by 7 bases and J by 7 bases, with 16 bases between. CDR3 size: 13 residues. CDR1 is SQVTM and CDR2 is ANQGSEA in the germline V gene. This CDR3 is CSARGHPTEKLFF. CDR3 sequence (DNA): TGCAGCGCCCGAGGCCATCCGACTGAAAAACTGTTTTTT.

This clone was found a few times. The chain has TRBV28 and TRBJ2-1; D perhaps matches TRBD2 (6 bases). CDR3 size: 17 residues. The germline CDR1 and CDR2 sequences are MDHEN and SYDVKM. Trimming left V 5 bases short and J 6 bases short, with 23 bases between. CDR3 sequence (DNA): TGTGCCAGCAGTCCCACGGGGCTAGCCCGGAGGGGCAATGAGCAGTTCTTC. Amino acids: CASSPTGLARRGNEQFF.

This clone was detected only a few times. The chain has TRBV2 and TRBJ1-5; D not certain. Germline-derived CDR1 and CDR2 are SNHLY and FYNNEI. The V and J ends lost 8 bases and 3 bases respectively, with 8 bases between them. CDR3 size: 12 residues. The CDR3 coding sequence is TGTGCCAGCGGGGAGACCAATCAGCCCCAGCATTTT. Encoded protein: CASGETNQPQHF.

This clone was detected only a few times. The chain carries TRBV30 and TRBJ2-7, with 8 bases fitting TRBD2. V lost 8 bases and J lost 5; bases outside the gene matches: 8. The CDR3 is 12 amino acids. The germline CDR1 and CDR2 sequences are GTSNPN and SVGIG (reference sequence). The chain's CDR3 is CALTGGVHEQYF. The CDR3 coding sequence is TGTGCCCTCACGGGGGGGGTCCACGAGCAGTACTTC.

The chain uses TRBV28 and TRBJ1-5; D uncertain. Germline assignment: CDR1 MDHEN and CDR2 SYDVKM. Trimming pared 7 bases from V and 4 bases from J, leaving 11 bases between. The CDR3 loop spans 13 amino acids. CDR3 amino acids: CASNDDTNQPQHF. For the CDR3, the DNA is TGTGCCAGCAACGATGACACGAATCAGCCCCAGCATTTT.

V usage is TRBV18 and J usage is TRBJ2-5; a weak D match, TRBD1 (6 bases). Looked up from germline, CDR1 is KGHSH and CDR2 is LQKENI. The CDR3 contains 13 residues. Trimming left V 5 bases short and J 5 bases short, with 12 bases between. Here the CDR3 DNA reads TGTGCCAGCTCAACCGGACAGTCGGAGACCCAGTACTTC. This translates into CASSTGQSETQYF. Full variable domain (outside the CDR3, taken from reference TRBV18 and TRBJ2-5): NAGVMQNPRHLVRRRGQEARLRCSPMKGHSHVYWYRQLPEEGLKFMVYLQKENIIDESGMPKERFSAEFPKEGPSILRIQQVVRGDSAAYFCASSTGQSETQYFGPGTRLLVL.

As regards this clone: The junction departs from the called germline gene at one end, perhaps through a read error. The V gene is TRBV11-2, the J gene TRBJ1-1; the D gene is possibly TRBD1 (6 bases). The CDR3 spans 13 residues. Germline CDR1 reads SGHAT; CDR2 reads FQNNGV. The CDR3, as DNA: TGTGCCAGCAGCTTCACAGGGAACGCTGAAGCTTTCTTT. Translating it yields CASSFTGNAEAFF.

This clone was picked up a small number of times. V and J are TRBV4-3 and TRBJ1-2; no reliable D call. The germline V gene encodes CDR1 LGHNA and CDR2 YSLEER. The CDR3 extends over 13 amino acids. Trimming took off 0 bases at V and 7 bases at J, with 9 bases between the two ends. CDR3 coding DNA: TGCGCCAGCAGCCAAGATCGTCTGCGTGGCTACACCTTC. Encoded protein: CASSQDRLRGYTF.

This clone showed up just a few times. This chain joins TRBV9 and TRBJ2-5, with 11 bases that match TRBD2. The germline V gene encodes CDR1 SGDLS and CDR2 YYNGEE. The CDR3 loop spans 14 amino acids. V gave up 2 bases and J gave up 4 bases; unmatched junction bases: 1. Here the CDR3 reads CASSVTSGGETQYF. The CDR3 bases are TGTGCCAGCAGCGTCACTAGCGGGGGAGAGACCCAGTACTTC.

In its sample, this clone was seen a few times. The genes are TRBV7-2 and TRBJ1-2, with D perhaps TRBD1 (6 bases). V was shortened by 5 bases and J by 4 bases, with 11 bases between the two germline ends. From germline, CDR1 is SGHTA and CDR2 FQGNSA. The CDR3 is 13 residues long. CDR3 sequence: CASSTQGIYGYTF. The DNA for the CDR3 is TGTGCCAGCAGCACGCAGGGGATCTATGGCTACACCTTC.